These T cell receptor beta chains were read from a single sample in a study of blood T cell repertoires in COVID-19. Sequencing was performed with immunoSEQ multiplex PCR; in TCRdb, only in-frame clones are kept and a portion is missing. Of under 450,000 clones in the sample, over 65% were seen once. The sample consisted of peripheral blood. These receptor sequences come from a human donor with acute or convalescent COVID-19. The donor label of this sample is uncertain. CDR3s include the opening cysteine and the closing phenylalanine or tryptophan. Fields, in order: V gene, clone size, D gene, J gene, CDR3 length, CDR3 DNA, CDR3 protein. D genes are given only for firm matches. Only part of the rows carry a size: once, few, many, or a class if the clone is expanded.

V gene: TRBV7-9
clone size: -
D gene: TRBD1
J gene: TRBJ2-3
CDR3 length: 15
CDR3 DNA: TGTGCCAGCAGCTTTGGGGACAGAGCCACAGATACGCAGTATTTT
CDR3 protein: CASSFGDRATDTQYF

V gene: TRBV5-1
clone size: -
D gene: TRBD1
J gene: TRBJ1-2
CDR3 length: 14
CDR3 DNA: TGCGCCAGCACCATAGGACAGGCGGCCCATGGCTACACCTTC
CDR3 protein: CASTIGQAAHGYTF

V gene: TRBV30
clone size: -
D gene: -
J gene: TRBJ2-1
CDR3 length: 15
CDR3 DNA: TGTGCCTGGAGTGTACGAGTCGGTGGCTACAATGAGCAGTTCTTC
CDR3 protein: CAWSVRVGGYNEQFF

V gene: TRBV5-1
clone size: -
D gene: -
J gene: TRBJ1-1
CDR3 length: 16
CDR3 DNA: TGCGCCAGCAGCTTGGACAGGGTTGGGCTAGGGTCTGAAGCTTTCTTT
CDR3 protein: CASSLDRVGLGSEAFF

V gene: TRBV29-1
clone size: -
D gene: TRBD1
J gene: TRBJ1-4
CDR3 length: 12
CDR3 DNA: TGCAGCGTGCAGGGACAGGGAAACATCCTGTTTTTT
CDR3 protein: CSVQGQGNILFF

V gene: TRBV20-1
clone size: -
D gene: -
J gene: TRBJ2-3
CDR3 length: 10
CDR3 DNA: TGCAGGGCAGTGGGGCGTGTGCAGTATTTT
CDR3 protein: CRAVGRVQYF

V gene: TRBV7-8
clone size: -
D gene: -
J gene: TRBJ1-6
CDR3 length: 18
CDR3 DNA: TGTGCCAGCAGCTTGGGAGTACAGGGCATAGGAAGAAGTTCACCCCTCCACTTT
CDR3 protein: CASSLGVQGIGRSSPLHF

V gene: TRBV3-1/TRBV3-2
clone size: -
D gene: TRBD1
J gene: TRBJ1-1
CDR3 length: 14
CDR3 DNA: TGTGCCAGCAGCCAAGGGAACAGGGGCACTGAAGCTTTCTTT
CDR3 protein: CASSQGNRGTEAFF

V gene: TRBV6-2/TRBV6-3
clone size: -
D gene: -
J gene: TRBJ2-2
CDR3 length: 15
CDR3 DNA: TGTGCCAGCAGCTCACAGGGAAAAGGGACCGGGGAGCTGTTTTTT
CDR3 protein: CASSSQGKGTGELFF

V gene: TRBV12-5
clone size: -
D gene: -
J gene: TRBJ1-1
CDR3 length: 13
CDR3 DNA: TGTGCTAGTGGTTGGGGCCTGAACACTGAAGCTTTCTTT
CDR3 protein: CASGWGLNTEAFF

V gene: TRBV30
clone size: -
D gene: -
J gene: TRBJ2-3
CDR3 length: 13
CDR3 DNA: TGTGCCTGGAGTAGGACTAAAACAGATACGCAGTATTTT
CDR3 protein: CAWSRTKTDTQYF

V gene: TRBV28
clone size: -
D gene: TRBD1
J gene: TRBJ1-5
CDR3 length: 15
CDR3 DNA: TGTGCCAGCAGCCCCCCGACAGGGACGTTCCAGCCCCAGCATTTT
CDR3 protein: CASSPPTGTFQPQHF

V gene: TRBV29-1
clone size: -
D gene: -
J gene: TRBJ2-1
CDR3 length: 14
CDR3 DNA: TGCAGCGTTGAAGGCCAGGGGAGAAACAATGAGCAGTTCTTC
CDR3 protein: CSVEGQGRNNEQFF

V gene: TRBV18
clone size: few
D gene: -
J gene: TRBJ2-7
CDR3 length: 11
CDR3 DNA: TGTGCCAGCTCACATCGCGACGAGCAGTACTTC
CDR3 protein: CASSHRDEQYF

V gene: TRBV7-6
clone size: -
D gene: -
J gene: TRBJ1-2
CDR3 length: 15
CDR3 DNA: TGTGCCAGCAGCCCCAACAGGAACCTCAACTATGGCTACACCTTC
CDR3 protein: CASSPNRNLNYGYTF

V gene: TRBV10-2
clone size: -
D gene: -
J gene: TRBJ1-2
CDR3 length: 12
CDR3 DNA: TGCGCCAGCAGGGCAGGGAACTATGGCTACACCTTC
CDR3 protein: CASRAGNYGYTF

V gene: TRBV15
clone size: -
D gene: -
J gene: TRBJ1-4
CDR3 length: 16
CDR3 DNA: TGTGCCACCAGCAGAGATGGTACAGAGTCTAATGAAAAACTGTTTTTT
CDR3 protein: CATSRDGTESNEKLFF

V gene: TRBV5-8
clone size: few
D gene: TRBD2
J gene: TRBJ2-1
CDR3 length: 16
CDR3 DNA: TGTGCCAGCAGCCGCGGGTATGGCGGGAGGACCCACGAGCAGTTCTTC
CDR3 protein: CASSRGYGGRTHEQFF

V gene: TRBV7-9
clone size: few
D gene: -
J gene: TRBJ1-5
CDR3 length: 13
CDR3 DNA: TGTGCCAGCAGCTTAGGACTGGAACAGCCCCAGCATTTT
CDR3 protein: CASSLGLEQPQHF

V gene: TRBV14
clone size: medium-sized
D gene: TRBD1
J gene: TRBJ1-2
CDR3 length: 13
CDR3 DNA: TGTGCCAGCAGCCAATACAGGGGCTATGGCTACACCTTC
CDR3 protein: CASSQYRGYGYTF

V gene: TRBV5-6
clone size: -
D gene: -
J gene: TRBJ1-1
CDR3 length: 14
CDR3 DNA: TGTGCCAGCAGCTTGAAACAGTTAGTCACTGAAGCTTTCTTT
CDR3 protein: CASSLKQLVTEAFF

V gene: TRBV27
clone size: -
D gene: -
J gene: TRBJ1-2
CDR3 length: 15
CDR3 DNA: TGTGCCAGCAGTTTACAGGGAGGACCTAACTATGGCTACACCTTC
CDR3 protein: CASSLQGGPNYGYTF

V gene: TRBV3-1/TRBV3-2
clone size: -
D gene: -
J gene: TRBJ1-2
CDR3 length: 14
CDR3 DNA: TGTGCCAGCAGCCTCCGGGACGGGAGGGGAGGCTACACCTTC
CDR3 protein: CASSLRDGRGGYTF

V gene: TRBV10-3
clone size: -
D gene: -
J gene: TRBJ1-1
CDR3 length: 12
CDR3 DNA: TGTGCCATCAGCCGGACAGTGGATGAAGCTTTCTTT
CDR3 protein: CAISRTVDEAFF

V gene: TRBV5-4
clone size: -
D gene: TRBD2
J gene: TRBJ2-3
CDR3 length: 18
CDR3 DNA: TGTGCCAGCAGCTCCGGGACTAGCGGAGTTGCGAGGACAGATACGCAGTATTTT
CDR3 protein: CASSSGTSGVARTDTQYF

V gene: TRBV5-4
clone size: -
D gene: TRBD2
J gene: TRBJ2-5
CDR3 length: 15
CDR3 DNA: TGTGCCAGCAGCTTGGCTAGCGGGCGCCAAGAGACCCAGTACTTC
CDR3 protein: CASSLASGRQETQYF

V gene: TRBV6-5
clone size: -
D gene: -
J gene: TRBJ1-2
CDR3 length: 12
CDR3 DNA: TGTGCCAGCAGTATTCGCGGGGCCGGCTACACCTTC
CDR3 protein: CASSIRGAGYTF

V gene: TRBV5-8
clone size: -
D gene: TRBD1
J gene: TRBJ1-2
CDR3 length: 14
CDR3 DNA: TGTGCCAGCAGCTGGGGGACAGGGAGATATGGCTACACCTTC
CDR3 protein: CASSWGTGRYGYTF

V gene: TRBV19
clone size: -
D gene: -
J gene: TRBJ1-2
CDR3 length: 15
CDR3 DNA: TGTGCCAGTAGTATCCGCAGGGGCGCTAACTATGGCTACACCTTC
CDR3 protein: CASSIRRGANYGYTF

V gene: TRBV24-1
clone size: -
D gene: -
J gene: TRBJ2-1
CDR3 length: 14
CDR3 DNA: TGTGCCACCGGAGCCGGGGTTCCCTACAATGAGCAGTTCTTC
CDR3 protein: CATGAGVPYNEQFF

V gene: TRBV10-2
clone size: -
D gene: TRBD1
J gene: TRBJ1-6
CDR3 length: 18
CDR3 DNA: TGCGCCAGCAGTGAGTCGTTTGGGACAGGGGCGCGCGGATCACCCCTCCACTTT
CDR3 protein: CASSESFGTGARGSPLHF

V gene: TRBV7-9
clone size: -
D gene: TRBD1
J gene: TRBJ2-7
CDR3 length: 14
CDR3 DNA: TGTGCCAGCAGCTGGGACAGGGGACGGGAAGAGCAGTACTTC
CDR3 protein: CASSWDRGREEQYF

V gene: TRBV12-3/TRBV12-4
clone size: -
D gene: -
J gene: TRBJ1-1
CDR3 length: 13
CDR3 DNA: TGTGCCAGCAGTCGCGACAGACACACTGAAGCTTTCTTT
CDR3 protein: CASSRDRHTEAFF

V gene: TRBV19
clone size: -
D gene: TRBD1
J gene: TRBJ1-5
CDR3 length: 15
CDR3 DNA: TGTGCCAGTAGTCCCCTTACAGGGGGCAATCAGCCCCAGCATTTT
CDR3 protein: CASSPLTGGNQPQHF

V gene: TRBV7-9
clone size: -
D gene: -
J gene: TRBJ1-2
CDR3 length: 15
CDR3 DNA: TGTGCCAGCAGCTTAGCCCCCGTAGTGCGGGGTGGCTACACCTTC
CDR3 protein: CASSLAPVVRGGYTF

V gene: TRBV30
clone size: -
D gene: TRBD1
J gene: TRBJ2-7
CDR3 length: 12
CDR3 DNA: TGTGCCGGAACAGGGGTTGGCTACGAGCAGTACTTC
CDR3 protein: CAGTGVGYEQYF

V gene: TRBV5-1
clone size: -
D gene: TRBD1
J gene: TRBJ2-6
CDR3 length: 18
CDR3 DNA: TGCGCCAGCAGCTTCCTGGGACAGGGGTCCTCTGGGGCCAACGTCCTGACTTTC
CDR3 protein: CASSFLGQGSSGANVLTF